Listed below are T cell receptor beta chains from one sample, sequenced in a study of blood T cell repertoires in COVID-19. Repertoires were generated with immunoSEQ multiplex PCR, while TCRdb's copy carries only in-frame clones and drops some. Counted here are a few hundred thousand clones, 65% to 90% occurring once; the ten biggest clones make up about 2.5%. The source material was peripheral blood. These receptors all stem from a woman aged 70-85 years with COVID-19, enrolled during active disease. CDR3s include the opening cysteine and the closing phenylalanine or tryptophan. D genes are given only for firm matches. Size tells how often a clone was seen (once, few, many) or the class of an expanded clone, and some rows leave it out.

len,v_gene,d_gene,abundance,j_gene,CDR3nt,CDR3aa
15,TRBV21-1,-,-,TRBJ1-4,TGTGCCAGCAGCGTGGACAGGGGAGGAAATGAAAAACTGTTTTTT,CASSVDRGGNEKLFF
14,TRBV18,TRBD1,-,TRBJ2-7,TGTGCCAGCTCACCCGACAGGGGGGGCATCGAGCAGTACTTC,CASSPDRGGIEQYF
16,TRBV7-2,-,-,TRBJ2-1,TGTGCCAGCAGCCCCCCCCAGGGAAGGGTGGTGAATGAGCAGTTCTTC,CASSPPQGRVVNEQFF
14,TRBV2,-,many,TRBJ1-2,TGTGCCAGCAGTGAATTGGGGCAGAACTATGGCTACACCTTC,CASSELGQNYGYTF
18,TRBV19,-,-,TRBJ2-5,TGTGCCAGTAGTACCCCGTTTGCGGGCGGACCTGCTCAAGAGACCCAGTACTTC,CASSTPFAGGPAQETQYF
16,TRBV6-2/TRBV6-3,-,-,TRBJ1-5,TGTGCCAGCAGTCTCCCCATCAGGCAGGGCAATCAGCCCCAGCATTTT,CASSLPIRQGNQPQHF
16,TRBV3-1/TRBV3-2,TRBD2,once,TRBJ2-5,TGTGCCAGCAGCCACCCTTTGGACCTAGCGGGAGAGACCCAGTACTTC,CASSHPLDLAGETQYF
15,TRBV19,-,few,TRBJ1-1,TGTGCCAGTACGGACTTAGGCCTCCGGAACACTGAAGCTTTCTTT,CASTDLGLRNTEAFF
13,TRBV6-5,-,-,TRBJ1-4,TGTGCCAGCAAGTTTCCGGGTAGCGAAAAACTGTTTTTT,CASKFPGSEKLFF
13,TRBV9,-,once,TRBJ1-1,TGTGCCAGCAGCGCCCCGGGAGGCCCTGAAGCTTTCTTT,CASSAPGGPEAFF
15,TRBV19,-,once,TRBJ1-5,TGTGCCAGTAAGGCGGCTCATGAAAGACATCAGCCCCAGCATTTT,CASKAAHERHQPQHF
14,TRBV3-1/TRBV3-2,-,-,TRBJ1-6,TGTGCCAGCAGACTGGACAGATATAATTCACCCCTCCACTTT,CASRLDRYNSPLHF
15,TRBV24-1,TRBD1,many,TRBJ1-5,TGTGCCACCAGTGGGGAGGGACAGGGGAATCAGCCCCAGCATTTT,CATSGEGQGNQPQHF
14,TRBV7-3,-,-,TRBJ1-4,TGTGCCAGCAGCACGGGACGAGGGGGTGAAAAACTGTTTTTT,CASSTGRGGEKLFF
18,TRBV14,-,-,TRBJ2-1,TGTGCCAGCCCCGGGTCGGGAGAAAAGCCCAAGTCCTACAATGAGCAGTTCTTC,CASPGSGEKPKSYNEQFF
15,TRBV7-2,TRBD1,-,TRBJ2-1,TGTGCCAGCAGCCCAGGGACAGTCAGTTGGAATGAGCAGTTCTTC,CASSPGTVSWNEQFF
14,TRBV5-4,-,-,TRBJ1-1,TGTGCCAGCAGCTTGGATACCTTAGACACTGAAGCTTTCTTT,CASSLDTLDTEAFF
17,TRBV5-1,TRBD2,-,TRBJ2-1,TGCGCCAGCAGCCGGCTGGTCGGGAGGGTTCCCTACAATGAGCAGTTCTTC,CASSRLVGRVPYNEQFF
10,TRBV7-6,-,-,TRBJ2-1,TGTGCCAGCGGCTCGGGAATACAGTTCTTC,CASGSGIQFF
15,TRBV9,TRBD2,-,TRBJ2-2,TGTGCCAGCAGCGTACTAGCGGTGAACACCGGGGAGCTGTTTTTT,CASSVLAVNTGELFF
21,TRBV9,TRBD1,-,TRBJ2-3,TGTGCCAGCAGCGTATTAAAGCGGGACAGGGAAGAAGACGAGTCCACAGATACGCAGTATTTT,CASSVLKRDREEDESTDTQYF
13,TRBV5-6,TRBD1,-,TRBJ1-2,TGTGCCAGCAGCATGACAGGGGGCGATGGCTACACCTTC,CASSMTGGDGYTF
13,TRBV12-3/TRBV12-4,TRBD1,-,TRBJ2-7,TGTGCCAGCAGAAACAGGGGCTCCTACGAGCAGTACTTC,CASRNRGSYEQYF
14,TRBV6-6,-,once,TRBJ2-2,TGTGCCAGCACGGAGCCCCCGAACACCGGGGAGCTGTTTTTT,CASTEPPNTGELFF
15,TRBV7-2,-,-,TRBJ1-5,TGTGCCAGCAGCGTATTCATAGATAGCAATCAGCCCCAGCATTTT,CASSVFIDSNQPQHF
15,TRBV19,TRBD1,-,TRBJ1-6,TGTGCCAGTAGAAGCTGGGGACAGACGAATTCACCCCTCCACTTT,CASRSWGQTNSPLHF
14,TRBV25-1,TRBD1,-,TRBJ1-1,TGTGCCAGCAGTCATCCTGGACAGGGGTTTGAAGCTTTCTTT,CASSHPGQGFEAFF
15,TRBV19,-,-,TRBJ1-5,TGTGCCAGTAGTAGTGACGGGTTAGAAAATCAGCCCCAGCATTTT,CASSSDGLENQPQHF
15,TRBV18,-,-,TRBJ1-2,TGTGCCAGCTCACCCGGCAGGGGATTTTTCGATGGCTACACCTTC,CASSPGRGFFDGYTF
15,TRBV9,-,-,TRBJ2-1,TGTGCCAGCAGCCTACTAACGGGTCCCTACAATGAGCAGTTCTTC,CASSLLTGPYNEQFF
15,TRBV10-3,-,few,TRBJ1-2,TGTGCCATCAGTGAGTCGACTCCCCGCGGCTATGGCTACACCTTC,CAISESTPRGYGYTF
16,TRBV7-3,-,-,TRBJ2-1,TGTGCCAGCTCCCCGAGGGGGGGGTACTCCTACAATGAGCAGTTCTTC,CASSPRGGYSYNEQFF
16,TRBV9,-,-,TRBJ2-7,TGTGCCAGCAGCGTAGTCTGGGCCGAAGAAGTCTACGAGCAGTACTTC,CASSVVWAEEVYEQYF
12,TRBV5-1,-,-,TRBJ2-1,TGCGCCAGCAGCTTGGCCATCAATGAGCAGTTCTTC,CASSLAINEQFF
14,TRBV25-1,-,-,TRBJ1-1,TGTGCCAGCAGCCTAATGGGGGGGGGCACTGAAGCTTTCTTT,CASSLMGGGTEAFF
12,TRBV7-2,-,-,TRBJ1-5,TGTGCCAGCAGCTTTATCCAAGCGCCCCAGCATTTT,CASSFIQAPQHF
13,TRBV5-6,-,-,TRBJ2-5,TGTGCCAGCAGCCCGGGACTGCCTGGGACCCAGTACTTC,CASSPGLPGTQYF
15,TRBV18,TRBD1,-,TRBJ1-2,TGTGCCAGCTCACCGAGGGGGCCCAATAACTATGGCTACACCTTC,CASSPRGPNNYGYTF
18,TRBV11-3,TRBD2,-,TRBJ2-3,TGTGCCAGCAGCCAAACGCCGGGACTAGCGTCCCTAACAGATACGCAGTATTTT,CASSQTPGLASLTDTQYF